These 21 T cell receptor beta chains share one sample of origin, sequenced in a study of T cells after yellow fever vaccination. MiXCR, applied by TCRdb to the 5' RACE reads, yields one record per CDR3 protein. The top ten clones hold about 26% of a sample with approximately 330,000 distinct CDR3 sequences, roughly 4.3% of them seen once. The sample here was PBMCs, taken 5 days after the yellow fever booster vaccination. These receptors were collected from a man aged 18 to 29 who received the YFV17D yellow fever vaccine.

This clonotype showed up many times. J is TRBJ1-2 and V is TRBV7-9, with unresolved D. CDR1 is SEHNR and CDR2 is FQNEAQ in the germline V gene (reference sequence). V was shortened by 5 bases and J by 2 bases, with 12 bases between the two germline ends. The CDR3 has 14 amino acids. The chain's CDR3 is CASSPSASNYGYTF. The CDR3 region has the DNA TGTGCCAGCAGCCCTAGCGCATCGAACTATGGCTACACCTTC.

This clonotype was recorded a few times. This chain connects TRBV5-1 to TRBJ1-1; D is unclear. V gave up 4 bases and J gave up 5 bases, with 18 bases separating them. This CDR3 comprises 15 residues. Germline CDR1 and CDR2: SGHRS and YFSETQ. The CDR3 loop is CASSVVGFRRTEAFF. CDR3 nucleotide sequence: TGCGCCAGCAGCGTGGTTGGCTTTCGAAGGACTGAAGCTTTCTTT. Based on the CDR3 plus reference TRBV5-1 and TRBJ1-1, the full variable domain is KAGVTQTPRYLIKTRGQQVTLSCSPISGHRSVSWYQQTPGQGLQFLFEYFSETQRNKGNFPGRFSGRQFSNSRSEMNVSTLELGDSALYLCASSVVGFRRTEAFFGQGTRLTVV.

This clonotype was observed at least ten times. The CDR3, as DNA: TGTGCCAGCAGCCCCGAGACAGGGGGAGAGACCCAGTACTTC. It codes for CASSPETGGETQYF. The chain couples TRBV12-3 or TRBV12-4 to TRBJ2-5; TRBD1 matches at 9 bases. The CDR3 is 14 amino acids. V shed 6 bases and J 4 bases; nucleotides not matched to a gene: 6.

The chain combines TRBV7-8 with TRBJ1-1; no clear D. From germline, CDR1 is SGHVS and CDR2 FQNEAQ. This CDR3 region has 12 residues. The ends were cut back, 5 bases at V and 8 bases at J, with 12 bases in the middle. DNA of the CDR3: TGTGCCAGCAGCCTACCCAGTGAAGAAGCTTTCTTT. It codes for CASSLPSEEAFF.

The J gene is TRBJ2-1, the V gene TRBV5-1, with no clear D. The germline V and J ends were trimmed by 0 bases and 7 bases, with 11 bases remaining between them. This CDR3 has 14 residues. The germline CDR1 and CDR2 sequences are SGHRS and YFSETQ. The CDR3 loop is CASSLVALGNEQFF. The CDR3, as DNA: TGCGCCAGCAGCTTGGTGGCGCTTGGAAATGAGCAGTTCTTC.

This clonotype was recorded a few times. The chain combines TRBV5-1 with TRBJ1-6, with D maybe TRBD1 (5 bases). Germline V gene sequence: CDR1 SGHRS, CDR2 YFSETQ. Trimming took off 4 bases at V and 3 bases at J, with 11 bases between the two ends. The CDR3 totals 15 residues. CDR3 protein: CASSLLGGYNSPLHF. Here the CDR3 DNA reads TGCGCCAGCAGCCTCCTCGGGGGCTATAATTCACCCCTCCACTTT.

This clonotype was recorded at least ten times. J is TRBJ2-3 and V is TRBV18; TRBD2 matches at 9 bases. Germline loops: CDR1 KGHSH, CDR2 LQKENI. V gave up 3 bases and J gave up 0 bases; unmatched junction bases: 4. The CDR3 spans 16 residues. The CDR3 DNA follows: TGTGCCAGCTCACCCTTGGCGGGGGGGAGCACAGATACGCAGTATTTT. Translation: CASSPLAGGSTDTQYF.

CDR3 sequence (DNA): TGTGCCAGCAGCGTAGGGGGAGCTAGCAATCAGCCCCAGCATTTT. This translates into CASSVGGASNQPQHF. The chain couples TRBV9 to TRBJ1-5; D remains unclear. V lost 0 bases to trimming and J lost 0 bases, with 7 bases between them. The CDR3 has 15 amino acids. Germline values: CDR1 SGDLS, CDR2 YYNGEE.

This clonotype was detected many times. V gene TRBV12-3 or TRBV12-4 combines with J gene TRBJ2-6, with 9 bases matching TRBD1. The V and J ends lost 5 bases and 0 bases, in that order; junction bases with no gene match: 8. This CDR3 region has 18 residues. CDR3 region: CASSPGTGPNSGANVLTF. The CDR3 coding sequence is TGTGCCAGCAGTCCGGGGACAGGGCCCAACTCTGGGGCCAACGTCCTGACTTTC.

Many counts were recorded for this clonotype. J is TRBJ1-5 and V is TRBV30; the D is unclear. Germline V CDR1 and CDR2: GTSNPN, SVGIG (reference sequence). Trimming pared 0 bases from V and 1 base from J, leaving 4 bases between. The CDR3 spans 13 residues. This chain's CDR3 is CAWSVASNQPQHF. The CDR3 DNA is TGTGCCTGGAGTGTAGCCAGCAATCAGCCCCAGCATTTT.

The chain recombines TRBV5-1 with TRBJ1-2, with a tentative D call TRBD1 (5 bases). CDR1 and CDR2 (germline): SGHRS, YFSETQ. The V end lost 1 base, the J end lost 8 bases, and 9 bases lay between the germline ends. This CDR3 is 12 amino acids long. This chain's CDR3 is CASSLQGTGYTF. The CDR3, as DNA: TGCGCCAGCAGCTTGCAGGGAACGGGCTACACCTTC.

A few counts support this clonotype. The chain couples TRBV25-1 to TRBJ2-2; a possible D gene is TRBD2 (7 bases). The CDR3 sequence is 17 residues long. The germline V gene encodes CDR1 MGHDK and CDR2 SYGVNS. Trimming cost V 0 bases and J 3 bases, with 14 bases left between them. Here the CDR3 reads CASSEYSGGGYTGELFF. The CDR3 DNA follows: TGTGCCAGCAGTGAATATTCGGGGGGCGGATACACCGGGGAGCTGTTTTTT.

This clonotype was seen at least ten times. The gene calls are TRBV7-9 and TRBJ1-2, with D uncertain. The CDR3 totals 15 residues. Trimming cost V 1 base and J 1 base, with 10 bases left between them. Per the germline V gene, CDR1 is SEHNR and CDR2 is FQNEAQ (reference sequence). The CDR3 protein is CASSLGASINYGYTF. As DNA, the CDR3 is TGTGCCAGCAGCTTAGGTGCTTCCATTAACTATGGCTACACCTTC.

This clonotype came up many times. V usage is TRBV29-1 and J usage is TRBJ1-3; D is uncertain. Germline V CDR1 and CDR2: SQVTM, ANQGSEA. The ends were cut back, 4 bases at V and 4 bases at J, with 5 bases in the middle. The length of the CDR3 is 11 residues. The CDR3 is CSVAAGNTIYF. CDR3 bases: TGCAGCGTTGCGGCGGGAAACACCATATATTTT.

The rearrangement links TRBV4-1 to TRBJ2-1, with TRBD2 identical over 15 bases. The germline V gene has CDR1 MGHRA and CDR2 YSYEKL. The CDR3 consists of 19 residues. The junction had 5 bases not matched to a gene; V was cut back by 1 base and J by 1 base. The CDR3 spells CASSQVSGLAGGSYNEQFF. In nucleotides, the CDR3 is TGCGCCAGCAGCCAAGTATCTGGACTAGCGGGGGGGTCCTACAATGAGCAGTTCTTC.

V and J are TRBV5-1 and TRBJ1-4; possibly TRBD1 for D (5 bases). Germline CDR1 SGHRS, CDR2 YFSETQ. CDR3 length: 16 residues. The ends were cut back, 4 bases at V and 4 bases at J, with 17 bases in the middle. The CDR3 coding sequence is TGCGCCAGCAGCCCTGGGATGGGACGGCTTAATGAAAAACTGTTTTTT. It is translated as CASSPGMGRLNEKLFF.

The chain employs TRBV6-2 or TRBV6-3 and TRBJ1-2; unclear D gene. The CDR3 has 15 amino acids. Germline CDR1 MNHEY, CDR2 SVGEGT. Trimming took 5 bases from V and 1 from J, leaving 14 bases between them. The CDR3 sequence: CASSDWSRINYGYTF. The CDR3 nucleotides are TGTGCCAGCAGTGACTGGTCTCGAATTAACTATGGCTACACCTTC.

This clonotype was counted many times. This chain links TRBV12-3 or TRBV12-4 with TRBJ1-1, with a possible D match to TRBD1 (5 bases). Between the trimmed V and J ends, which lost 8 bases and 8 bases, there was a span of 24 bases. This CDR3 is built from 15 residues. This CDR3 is CASSLGPGPVSEAFF. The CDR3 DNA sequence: TGTGCCAGCTCACTGGGGCCGGGACCCGTATCGGAAGCTTTCTTT.

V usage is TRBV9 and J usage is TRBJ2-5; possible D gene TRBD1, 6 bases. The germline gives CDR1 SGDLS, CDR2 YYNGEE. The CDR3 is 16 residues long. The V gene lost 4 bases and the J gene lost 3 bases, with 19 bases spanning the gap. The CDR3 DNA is TGTGCCAGCAGCTGGGGCAGGGGTTTCAGCGAAGAGACCCAGTACTTC. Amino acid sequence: CASSWGRGFSEETQYF.

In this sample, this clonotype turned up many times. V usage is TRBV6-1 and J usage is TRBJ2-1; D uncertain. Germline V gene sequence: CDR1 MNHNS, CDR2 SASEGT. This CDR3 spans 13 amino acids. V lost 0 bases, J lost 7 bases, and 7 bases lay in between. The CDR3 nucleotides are TGTGCCAGCAGTGAAGCGGTCGAGAATGAGCAGTTCTTC. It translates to CASSEAVENEQFF.

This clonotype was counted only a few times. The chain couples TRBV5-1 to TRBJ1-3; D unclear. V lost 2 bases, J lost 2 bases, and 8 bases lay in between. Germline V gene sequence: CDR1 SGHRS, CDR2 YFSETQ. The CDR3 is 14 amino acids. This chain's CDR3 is CASSFSGPGNTIYF. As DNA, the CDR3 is TGCGCCAGCAGCTTCTCAGGCCCTGGAAACACCATATATTTT.